The T cell receptor (beta chain) under discussion was sequenced for a study of shared clonotypes between healthy human individuals. The wider study: Per donor, three plates held CD4 naive cells, three held CD4 memory, two held CD8 naive and one held CD8 memory.

The genomic DNA of each subset was split evenly across several immunoSEQ plates. TCRdb's table, derived via immunoSEQ multiplex PCR, lists solely in-frame clones and lacks some. Among approximately 1.4 million clones listed, about 98% were seen once. Donors were Caucasian adults residing in Nashville, Tennessee, USA. V gave up 4 bases and J gave up 0 bases, with 13 bases separating them. This CDR3 spans 15 amino acids. Germline-derived CDR1 and CDR2 are MRHNA and SNTAGT. This TCR was sampled from a man aged 25 to 40 in good health. The chain is built from TRBV6-4 and TRBJ2-7; TRBD2 might be the D (7 bases). Sequencing was done on a sample of naive CD4+ T cells sorted from blood. The subset: CD45RA+ positively selected. This chain's CDR3 is CASSVTRGASYEQYF. The CDR3 DNA follows: TGTGCCAGCAGTGTCACCCGGGGGGCCTCCTACGAGCAGTACTTC.